The rows below give T cell receptor beta chains drawn from one sample of a study of T cell changes during pregnancy in multiple sclerosis. Here immunoSEQ multiplex PCR was the method, and the copy in TCRdb shows in-frame clones only, minus some. This sample has 45,000 to 60,000 clones; 75% to 95% occur once, and the top ten carry 1.2%. Source: peripheral blood, taken after pregnancy. These receptors came from a female donor in good health, enrolled as a control in a pregnancy study. CDR3s include the opening cysteine and the closing phenylalanine or tryptophan. The order of the fields is CDR3 length, D gene, V gene, J gene, clone size, CDR3 DNA, CDR3 protein. A D gene is named only where the DNA matches it firmly. Not all rows give a size; the values are once, few, many and, for expanded clones, a class.

12,.,TRBV7-2,TRBJ2-3,once,TGTGCCAGCAGCTTCTATTCAGATACGCAGTATTTT,CASSFYSDTQYF
15,.,TRBV7-2,TRBJ2-7,.,TGTGCCAGCAGCTTAGGAAACGGGAGATACTACGAGCAGTACTTC,CASSLGNGRYYEQYF
16,TRBD2,TRBV7-6,TRBJ2-3,.,TGTGCCAGCAGCTCTTTAGCGGGCCGGGTGGTAGATACGCAGTATTTT,CASSSLAGRVVDTQYF
15,.,TRBV5-1,TRBJ2-5,.,TGCGCCAGCACCCGGGGGGCTACCCACCAAGAGACCCAGTACTTC,CASTRGATHQETQYF
15,.,TRBV28,TRBJ2-3,.,TGTGCCAGCAGCCTAGCGACCAGGAGCACAGATACGCAGTATTTT,CASSLATRSTDTQYF
20,TRBD2,TRBV4-2,TRBJ2-3,.,TGTGCCAGCAGCCAGTCTATCGGGGGACTAGTTGTTCCTAGCACAGATACGCAGTATTTT,CASSQSIGGLVVPSTDTQYF
14,TRBD1,TRBV11-2,TRBJ1-1,.,TGTGCCAGCAGATTAAACAGGGGGAACACTGAAGCTTTCTTT,CASRLNRGNTEAFF
13,.,TRBV5-6,TRBJ1-4,.,TGTGCCAGCAGCATCCGAGTTAATGAAAAACTGTTTTTT,CASSIRVNEKLFF
16,TRBD2,TRBV7-2,TRBJ2-3,.,TGTGCCAGCAGCAGACTAGCGGGAGGGCCAGGGGATACGCAGTATTTT,CASSRLAGGPGDTQYF
16,.,TRBV9,TRBJ2-1,.,TGTGCCAGCAGCGTAGCTAGGCGGGCCTCCTACAATGAGCAGTTCTTC,CASSVARRASYNEQFF
15,.,TRBV6-5,TRBJ1-1,.,TGTGCCAGCAGTTACGATCGGGGAGGTAACACTGAAGCTTTCTTT,CASSYDRGGNTEAFF
14,.,TRBV14,TRBJ1-6,.,TGTGCCAGCAGCCAAGGCCCGAGGAATTCACCCCTCCACTTT,CASSQGPRNSPLHF
16,.,TRBV14,TRBJ2-6,.,TGTGCCAGCAGCCAAGAGGTGGGGCTCGGGGCCAACGTCCTGACTTTC,CASSQEVGLGANVLTF
15,TRBD1,TRBV12-5,TRBJ2-3,.,TGTGCTAGTGGTCAGGACAGGGGAATAGCAGATACGCAGTATTTT,CASGQDRGIADTQYF
14,.,TRBV7-2,TRBJ1-1,.,TGTGCCAGCAGCCCCACGGTGGGGGGCACTGAAGCTTTCTTT,CASSPTVGGTEAFF
14,.,TRBV5-1,TRBJ1-2,.,TGCGCCAGCAGCTTGGAGAGCGCCCGGGATGGCTACACCTTC,CASSLESARDGYTF